The 29 T cell receptor beta chains below come from one sample, sequenced in a study of blood T cell repertoires in COVID-19. Profiled with immunoSEQ multiplex PCR; TCRdb holds only in-frame clones, not every one. The profile shows hundreds of thousands of clones, about 80% of them singletons. The specimen sequenced was peripheral blood. The receptors derive from a woman aged 40-49 years with active or convalescent COVID-19.

The chain carries TRBV19 and TRBJ1-5; 12 bases line up with TRBD1. V was clipped by 1 base and J by 5 bases; unmatched bases: 6. CDR1 and CDR2 (germline): LNHDA, SQIVND (reference sequence). The CDR3 covers 17 residues. Here the CDR3 reads CASSIVPGQGADQPQHF. As DNA, the CDR3 is TGTGCCAGTAGTATAGTTCCGGGACAGGGGGCTGATCAGCCCCAGCATTTT.

This clone was observed once. The chain joins TRBV27 to TRBJ2-3, with TRBD2 identical over 14 bases. The V and J ends lost 0 bases and 4 bases, in that order; junction bases with no gene match: 3. The CDR3 loop spans 17 amino acids. Germline CDR1 and CDR2: MNHEY and SMNVEV (reference sequence). CDR3 coding DNA: TGTGCCAGCAGTTTATCTGGGACTAGCGGGAGACCAGATACGCAGTATTTT. This translates into CASSLSGTSGRPDTQYF.

The chain combines TRBV6-4 with TRBJ1-1; weak D call: TRBD1 (6 bases). Looked up from germline, CDR1 is MRHNA and CDR2 is SNTAGT. The CDR3 length is 14 residues. V lost 3 bases, J lost 2 bases, and 10 bases lay in between. The CDR3 sequence: CASSEGRGNTEAFF. CDR3 bases: TGTGCCAGCAGTGAGGGCAGGGGTAACACTGAAGCTTTCTTT.

The V call is TRBV11-3, the J call TRBJ2-7, with 10 positions matching TRBD1. From germline, CDR1 is SGHNT and CDR2 YENEEA. V lost 1 base to trimming and J lost 4 bases; unmatched junction nucleotides: 1. The CDR3 length is 14 residues. As DNA, the CDR3 is TGTGCCAGCAGCTTAGCGGGACAGGGGTACGAGCAGTACTTC. Its translation: CASSLAGQGYEQYF.

The sample holds a few counts of this clone. CDR3 nucleotides: TGTGCCAGCAGCTTAGCGCTGGCTAGCATCACCGGGGAGCTGTTTTTT. It encodes CASSLALASITGELFF. The chain combines TRBV7-2 with TRBJ2-2; the D gene is possibly TRBD2 (5 bases). Trimming removed 0 bases from V and 4 bases from J, with 12 bases in between. The CDR3 contains 16 residues. Per germline, CDR1 SGHTA and CDR2 FQGNSA. The entire variable domain, with the rest obtained from reference TRBV7-2 and TRBJ2-2, is as follows: GAGVSQSPSNKVTEKGKDVELRCDPISGHTALYWYRQSLGQGLEFLIYFQGNSAPDKSGLPSDRFSAERTGGSVSTLTIQRTQQEDSAVYLCASSLALASITGELFFGEGSRLTVL.

The V and J genes are TRBV2 and TRBJ2-3; D possibly corresponds to TRBD2 (6 bases). The CDR3 is 13 residues long. Germline CDR1 SNHLY, CDR2 FYNNEI. CDR3 sequence (DNA): TGTTCCGGGTGGGCAGGAGGGACAGATACGCAGTATTTT. Its translation: CSGWAGGTDTQYF.

This chain uses TRBV19 with TRBJ2-7, with unresolved D. Germline V lookup: CDR1 LNHDA, CDR2 SQIVND (reference sequence). This CDR3 spans 14 amino acids. Trimming stripped 5 bases from V and 0 bases from J, with 11 bases between. The CDR3 DNA sequence: TGTGCCAGTAGTGCCCTACAGAGCTCCTACGAGCAGTACTTC. This sequence encodes CASSALQSSYEQYF. Full variable domain (outside the CDR3, taken from reference TRBV19 and TRBJ2-7): DGGITQSPKYLFRKEGQNVTLSCEQNLNHDAMYWYRQDPGQGLRLIYYSQIVNDFQKGDIAEGYSVSREKKESFPLTVTSAQKNPTAFYLCASSALQSSYEQYFGPGTRLTVT.

The V gene is TRBV5-4, the J gene TRBJ2-7; D is possibly TRBD2 (5 bases). The CDR3 has 14 residues. CDR1 and CDR2 (germline): SGHNT, YYREEE (reference sequence). The V end was cut by 4 bases, the J end by 5 bases, with 16 bases between. The CDR3 DNA follows: TGTGCCAGCAGCGGGAGAGGGATGGTGGACGAGCAGTACTTC. The encoded protein is CASSGRGMVDEQYF.

The chain recombines TRBV28 with TRBJ1-5, with 8 bases fitting TRBD1. V shed 4 bases and J 6 bases; nucleotides not matched to a gene: 11. Germline CDR1 reads MDHEN; CDR2 reads SYDVKM. CDR3 length: 16 residues. The CDR3 reads CASSSRRQGAVQPQHF. In DNA, the CDR3 is TGTGCCAGCAGTTCCCGCCGGCAGGGGGCAGTTCAGCCCCAGCATTTT.

The chain joins TRBV11-3 to TRBJ1-5; D is unclear. This CDR3 region has 16 residues. Germline V gene data show CDR1 as SGHNT and CDR2 as YENEEA. Between the trimmed V and J ends, which lost 2 bases and 0 bases, there was a span of 11 bases. In DNA form, the CDR3 reads TGTGCCAGCAGCTTAACGAGGGCCTTTAGCAATCAGCCCCAGCATTTT. It specifies CASSLTRAFSNQPQHF. Together with reference TRBV11-3 and TRBJ1-5, the CDR3 gives the full variable domain: EAGVVQSPRYKIIEKKQPVAFWCNPISGHNTLYWYLQNLGQGPELLIRYENEEAVDDSQLPKDRFSAERLKGVDSTLKIQPAELGDSAVYLCASSLTRAFSNQPQHFGDGTRLSIL.

The CDR3 loop is CASSEEAGSNQPQHF. The CDR3 nucleotides read TGTGCCAGCAGTGAAGAGGCAGGGAGCAATCAGCCCCAGCATTTT. This chain connects TRBV6-1 to TRBJ1-5; weak D call: TRBD1 (5 bases). Germline V gene sequence: CDR1 MNHNS, CDR2 SASEGT. CDR3 length: 15 residues. Trimming took off 1 base at V and 1 base at J, with 8 bases between the two ends.

The rearrangement links TRBV5-4 to TRBJ2-1; 10 bases agree with TRBD1. The CDR3 has 15 amino acids. Germline trimming cut 4 bases from V and 4 bases from J; bases unmatched to any gene: 5. The V gene's germline CDR1 is SGHNT and CDR2 YYREEE (reference sequence). The CDR3 DNA reads TGTGCCAGCAGCCAGGCGGGACAGGGGTACAATGAGCAGTTCTTC. It encodes CASSQAGQGYNEQFF.

The count of this clone is one. The V gene is TRBV7-2, the J gene TRBJ2-5; possible D gene TRBD2, 6 bases. This CDR3 has 14 residues. CDR1 and CDR2 from the germline V gene are SGHTA and FQGNSA. V was shortened by 4 bases and J by 3 bases, with 12 bases between the two germline ends. In DNA, the CDR3 is TGTGCCAGCAGCTCAGAGGGCGGGAAAGAGACCCAGTACTTC. Amino acid sequence: CASSSEGGKETQYF.

This chain uses TRBV7-6 with TRBJ2-2; 8 bases are shared with TRBD1. V shed 5 bases and J 0 bases; nucleotides not matched to a gene: 5. The CDR3 covers 16 residues. CDR1 and CDR2 (germline): SGHVS, FNYEAQ. The CDR3 protein is CASSPLTGANTGELFF. DNA of the CDR3: TGTGCCAGCAGCCCCCTGACAGGGGCGAACACCGGGGAGCTGTTTTTT.

The chain is built from TRBV27 and TRBJ1-4, with D uncertain. CDR1 is MNHEY and CDR2 is SMNVEV in the germline V gene (reference sequence). V lost 3 bases and J 3 bases, leaving 14 bases between the germline ends. The CDR3 runs to 16 residues. In DNA, the CDR3 is TGTGCCAGCAGTTTGCAGCGGGTCTTGTCTAATGAAAAACTGTTTTTT. Protein sequence: CASSLQRVLSNEKLFF.

The gene calls are TRBV11-3 and TRBJ1-1, with D possibly TRBD1 on 6 matching bases. Trimming pared 4 bases from V and 7 bases from J, leaving 10 bases between. There are 12 residues in the CDR3. Germline V gene sequence: CDR1 SGHNT, CDR2 YENEEA. The CDR3, as DNA: TGTGCCAGCAGCTCTGACAGGAATGAAGCTTTCTTT. Residues: CASSSDRNEAFF.

This chain uses TRBV10-2 with TRBJ1-4; D is undetermined. The germline V and J ends were trimmed by 3 bases and 7 bases, with 18 bases remaining between them. Germline loops: CDR1 WSHSY, CDR2 SAAADI. The CDR3 totals 16 residues. The CDR3 bases are TGCGCCAGCAGTGACGCGACGGGTGATGGTAGTGAAAAACTGTTTTTT. It is translated as CASSDATGDGSEKLFF.

This clone turned up a few times. In DNA form, the CDR3 reads TGTGCCAGCAGCTTGTATGGGACAGGGGACACTGAAGCTTTCTTT. This sequence encodes CASSLYGTGDTEAFF. V and J are TRBV5-8 and TRBJ1-1; TRBD1 matches at 10 bases. J was trimmed by 3 bases and V by 1 base; bases with no gene match: 3. Looked up from germline, CDR1 is SGHTS and CDR2 is YDEGEE. CDR3 length equals 15 residues.

The V gene is TRBV30, the J gene TRBJ1-5; D perhaps matches TRBD1 (5 bases). The germline gives CDR1 GTSNPN, CDR2 SVGIG (reference sequence). The CDR3 is 15 amino acids. V was cut by 0 bases and J by 2 bases, with 11 bases left in between. The CDR3 reads CAWSVGGSGNQPQHF. The CDR3 DNA reads as TGTGCCTGGAGTGTCGGGGGGTCTGGCAATCAGCCCCAGCATTTT. Full variable domain (outside the CDR3, taken from reference TRBV30 and TRBJ1-5): SQTIHQWPATLVQPVGSPLSLECTVEGTSNPNLYWYRQAAGRGLQLLFYSVGIGQISSEVPQNLSASRPQDRQFILSSKKLLLSDSGFYLCAWSVGGSGNQPQHFGDGTRLSIL.

The chain links TRBV9 to TRBJ1-3; no reliable D call. This CDR3 region has 14 residues. Germline CDR1 SGDLS, CDR2 YYNGEE. The germline V and J ends were trimmed by 0 bases and 6 bases, with 10 bases remaining between them. The DNA of the CDR3 is TGTGCCAGCAGCGTAGGGCAGAAAAAAAACACCATATATTTT. Translating it yields CASSVGQKKNTIYF.

The chain couples TRBV7-2 to TRBJ1-2; 8 bases line up with TRBD1. Germline CDR1 and CDR2: SGHTA and FQGNSA. After removal of 2 bases from V and 7 bases from J, the junction contained 12 bases not matched to a gene. The CDR3 length is 16 residues. The CDR3 loop is CASSLTVAGGKGGYTF. The CDR3 coding sequence is TGTGCCAGCAGCTTAACAGTAGCAGGGGGCAAGGGTGGCTACACCTTC.

This sequence joins TRBV6-6 and TRBJ1-6; the match to TRBD1 covers 8 bases. This CDR3 has 11 amino acids. In germline, CDR1 is MNHNY, CDR2 SVGAGI (reference sequence). V trimming: 11 bases; J trimming: 6 bases; junction bases outside the gene matches: 0. CDR3 residues: CAGQGNSPLHF. DNA of the CDR3: TGTGCCGGACAGGGTAATTCACCCCTCCACTTT.

Comment on this clone: A much larger clone sits a single nucleotide away, making a read error possible. V and J are TRBV4-2 and TRBJ1-1; D not resolved. The germline V gene encodes CDR1 LGHNA and CDR2 YNFKEQ. The CDR3 length is 13 residues. The germline V and J ends were trimmed by 5 bases and 0 bases, with 7 bases remaining between them. CDR3 amino acids: CASSSSVNTEAFF. In DNA, the CDR3 is TGTGCCAGCAGCTCCTCGGTGAACACTGAAGCTTTCTTT.

The chain recombines TRBV5-5 with TRBJ2-2; D may be TRBD2 (5 bases). The germline gives CDR1 SGHKS, CDR2 YYEKEE (reference sequence). This CDR3 has 15 residues. V gave up 0 bases and J gave up 5 bases, with 11 bases separating them. CDR3 nucleotides: TGTGCCAGCAGCTTGGTCGAGAGGGAGACCGGGGAGCTGTTTTTT. This sequence encodes CASSLVERETGELFF. The variable domain in full, with the rest retrieved from reference TRBV5-5 and TRBJ2-2, is DAGVTQSPTHLIKTRGQQVTLRCSPISGHKSVSWYQQVLGQGPQFIFQYYEKEERGRGNFPDRFSARQFPNYSSELNVNALLLGDSALYLCASSLVERETGELFFGEGSRLTVL.

The rearrangement links TRBV28 to TRBJ2-1; 15 positions agree with TRBD2. The length of the CDR3 is 16 residues. Germline lookup yields CDR1 MDHEN and CDR2 SYDVKM. V trimming: 6 bases; J trimming: 6 bases; junction bases outside the gene matches: 6. The CDR3 sequence: CASSLGLAGGSNEQFF. The CDR3 nucleotides are TGTGCCAGCAGCCTGGGACTAGCGGGGGGCTCCAATGAGCAGTTCTTC.

CDR3 in amino acids: CASSLTVADVQYF. The CDR3 DNA sequence: TGCGCCAGCAGCCTGACAGTCGCCGATGTGCAGTACTTC. The rearrangement uses TRBV5-1 and TRBJ2-7; possibly TRBD1 for D (5 bases). This CDR3 is built from 13 residues. Germline values: CDR1 SGHRS, CDR2 YFSETQ. Trimming removed 4 bases at V and 9 bases at J, with 17 bases between.

The chain recombines TRBV6-5 with TRBJ1-4, with 9 bases that match TRBD1. CDR1 and CDR2 (germline): MNHEY, SVGAGI. V lost 5 bases, J lost 8 bases, and 9 bases stayed unmatched. This CDR3 has 15 amino acids. CDR3: CASSPQGAGDEKLFF. CDR3 DNA: TGTGCCAGCAGTCCACAGGGGGCTGGGGACGAAAAACTGTTTTTT.

This sequence joins TRBV28 and TRBJ1-3; D not resolved. The CDR3 extends over 14 amino acids. Looked up from germline, CDR1 is MDHEN and CDR2 is SYDVKM. Between the trimmed V and J ends, which lost 7 bases and 1 base, there was a span of 11 bases. The CDR3 bases are TGTGCCAGCATTCGCGGGAGGTCTGGAAACACCATATATTTT. This sequence encodes CASIRGRSGNTIYF.

The rearrangement uses TRBV5-1 and TRBJ2-7, with D maybe TRBD2 (5 bases). V dropped 0 bases and J dropped 9 bases, with 13 bases sitting between them. This CDR3 is 13 amino acids long. Germline V lookup: CDR1 SGHRS, CDR2 YFSETQ. As DNA, the CDR3 is TGCGCCAGCAGCTTGGGGGCTGTAGAGGGGCAGTACTTC. Protein: CASSLGAVEGQYF. The full variable domain, its missing parts supplied by reference TRBV5-1 and TRBJ2-7, is KAGVTQTPRYLIKTRGQQVTLSCSPISGHRSVSWYQQTPGQGLQFLFEYFSETQRNKGNFPGRFSGRQFSNSRSEMNVSTLELGDSALYLCASSLGAVEGQYFGPGTRLTVT.